A single sample is the source of the 3 T cell receptor beta chains below, sequenced in a study of response to subunit inactivated influenza vaccine. TCRdb redid the calling of the RT-PCR reads with MiXCR, one entry per CDR3 protein. Of around 570,000 distinct CDR3 sequences detected, around 11% appear once; the ten largest clones hold 8% to 13%. This sample also belongs to another study, concerning T cells expressing NK-cell markers. That study reports: UMIs accompanied the 5'RACE template switching by which TCR beta cDNA was made.

This specimen consisted of PBMCs from blood, obtained on the day of vaccination. The receptors derive from a man in his forties or fifties who received an inactivated influenza vaccine.

This clonotype was detected only a few times. The J gene is TRBJ2-7, the V gene TRBV7-2; 7 nucleotides agree with TRBD1. The length of the CDR3 is 13 residues. V trimming: 5 bases; J trimming: 9 bases; junction bases outside the gene matches: 10. Germline-derived CDR1 and CDR2 are SGHTA and FQGNSA. CDR3 sequence (DNA): TGTGCCAGCAGCCTCGGACAGGATCAGGGGCAGTACTTC. Its translation: CASSLGQDQGQYF. Full variable domain (outside the CDR3, taken from reference TRBV7-2 and TRBJ2-7): GAGVSQSPSNKVTEKGKDVELRCDPISGHTALYWYRQSLGQGLEFLIYFQGNSAPDKSGLPSDRFSAERTGGSVSTLTIQRTQQEDSAVYLCASSLGQDQGQYFGPGTRLTVT.

This clonotype was seen at least ten times. The chain couples TRBV20-1 to TRBJ2-1, with D unresolved. The length of the CDR3 is 11 residues. The V end lost 7 bases, the J end lost 8 bases, and 12 bases lay between the germline ends. CDR1 and CDR2 from the germline V gene are DFQATT and SNEGSKA (reference sequence). CDR3 sequence (DNA): TGCAGTGAGAAGAAGGGCGATGAGCAGTTCTTC. Its translation is CSEKKGDEQFF.

The V and J genes are TRBV5-6 and TRBJ2-3; 14 bases are shared with TRBD2. Germline V gene sequence: CDR1 SGHDT, CDR2 YYEEEE. The CDR3 spans 16 residues. Trimming cost V 1 base and J 7 bases; bases outside gene matches: 5. The CDR3 here is CASSLWTSGGINTQYF. In DNA, the CDR3 is TGTGCCAGCAGCTTGTGGACTAGCGGGGGGATCAATACGCAGTATTTT.